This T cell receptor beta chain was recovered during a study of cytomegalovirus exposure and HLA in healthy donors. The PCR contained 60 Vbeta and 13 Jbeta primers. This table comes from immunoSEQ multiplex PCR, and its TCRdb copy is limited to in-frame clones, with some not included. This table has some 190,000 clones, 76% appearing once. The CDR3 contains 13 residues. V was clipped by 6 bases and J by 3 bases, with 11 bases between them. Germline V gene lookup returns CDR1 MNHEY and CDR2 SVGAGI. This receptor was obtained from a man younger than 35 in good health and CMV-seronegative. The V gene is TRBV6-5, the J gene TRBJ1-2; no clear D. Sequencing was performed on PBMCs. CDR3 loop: CASRRGGDYGYTF. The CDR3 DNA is TGTGCCAGCAGACGGGGTGGGGACTATGGCTACACCTTC.